These T cell receptor beta chains were read from a single sample in a study of T cells in Graves' hyperthyroidism and ophthalmopathy. TCRdb re-derived calls from the multiplex PCR reads in MiXCR, one entry per CDR3 protein. Of 500,000 to 650,000 distinct CDR3 sequences in the sample, 14% were seen once. The sample taken for sequencing was blood. The receptors originated from a woman between 40 and 55 years old with Graves' hyperthyroidism. The CDR3 runs from the conserved cysteine through the conserved F or W. Fields, in order: D gene, clone size, V gene, J gene, CDR3 protein, CDR3 DNA. The D gene is left open where the match is weak. Size values are once, few and many counts, or a class for expanded clones, and some rows have none.

D: NA
size: few
V: TRBV7-9
J: TRBJ2-2
CDR3: CASNKGFQTNTGELFF
DNA: TGTGCCAGCAACAAAGGATTTCAGACGAACACCGGGGAGCTGTTTTTT

D: TRBD2
size: NA
V: TRBV2
J: TRBJ2-1
CDR3: CASLNRGDHNEQFF
DNA: TGTGCCAGCTTAAACCGGGGGGATCACAATGAGCAGTTCTTC

D: NA
size: many
V: TRBV5-8
J: TRBJ1-1
CDR3: CVSSSGTLFTYTEAFF
DNA: TGTGTCAGCAGCTCCGGGACCCTTTTTACCTACACTGAAGCTTTCTTT

D: TRBD2
size: NA
V: TRBV7-3
J: TRBJ2-2
CDR3: CASSSHRLAGGPRDGELFF
DNA: TGTGCCAGCAGCTCGCACCGACTAGCGGGAGGGCCGAGGGACGGGGAGCTGTTTTTT

D: NA
size: many
V: TRBV13
J: TRBJ2-2
CDR3: CASSFRSTGELFF
DNA: TGTGCCAGCAGCTTCAGGAGCACCGGGGAGCTGTTTTTT

D: NA
size: few
V: TRBV19
J: TRBJ2-6
CDR3: CASSIDGGYSGANVLTF
DNA: TGTGCCAGTAGTATAGATGGGGGTTACTCTGGGGCCAACGTCCTGACTTTC

D: NA
size: NA
V: TRBV27
J: TRBJ2-2
CDR3: CASRPKGGFGELFF
DNA: TGTGCCAGCAGACCTAAGGGGGGGTTTGGGGAGCTGTTTTTT

D: NA
size: few
V: TRBV5-1
J: TRBJ2-2
CDR3: CASSLVAVGGELFF
DNA: TGCGCCAGCAGCCTGGTCGCAGTGGGCGGGGAGCTGTTTTTT

D: NA
size: NA
V: TRBV9
J: TRBJ2-5
CDR3: CASSVALGGTQETQYF
DNA: TGTGCCAGCAGCGTAGCCTTAGGCGGAACCCAAGAGACCCAGTACTTC

D: NA
size: NA
V: TRBV15
J: TRBJ1-1
CDR3: CATSRGGGMNTEAFF
DNA: TGTGCCACCAGCAGAGGGGGGGGGATGAACACTGAAGCTTTCTTT

D: TRBD2
size: many
V: TRBV11-1
J: TRBJ2-1
CDR3: CASSLAGGRYNEQFF
DNA: TGTGCCAGCAGCTTGGCGGGAGGGCGTTACAATGAGCAGTTCTTC

D: NA
size: NA
V: TRBV27
J: TRBJ2-1
CDR3: CASSLNLPSMYNEQFF
DNA: TGTGCCAGCAGTTTAAACTTGCCATCAATGTACAATGAGCAGTTCTTC

D: NA
size: many
V: TRBV20-1
J: TRBJ1-1
CDR3: CSASDRQRNTEAFF
DNA: TGCAGTGCTAGTGATAGGCAGCGGAACACTGAAGCTTTCTTT

D: TRBD2
size: many
V: TRBV27
J: TRBJ2-7
CDR3: CASSPLPSGNEQYF
DNA: TGTGCCAGCAGTCCCCTTCCTAGCGGGAACGAGCAGTACTTC

D: NA
size: few
V: TRBV10-2
J: TRBJ1-6
CDR3: CASSDLTASSPLHF
DNA: TGCGCCAGCAGTGATTTAACGGCATCTTCACCCCTCCACTTT

D: TRBD1
size: NA
V: TRBV4-1
J: TRBJ1-2
CDR3: CASSLWTGPDGYTF
DNA: TGCGCCAGCAGCCTATGGACAGGCCCCGATGGCTACACCTTC

D: TRBD2
size: NA
V: TRBV7-9
J: TRBJ2-1
CDR3: CASSPPSAGGPGEQFF
DNA: TGTGCCAGCAGCCCCCCGTCGGCGGGAGGGCCAGGGGAGCAGTTCTTC

D: NA
size: few
V: TRBV2
J: TRBJ1-6
CDR3: CASRISYNSPLHF
DNA: TGTGCCAGCAGGATATCCTATAATTCACCCCTCCACTTT

D: TRBD2
size: many
V: TRBV2
J: TRBJ2-5
CDR3: CASRKGASGSRETQYF
DNA: TGTGCCAGCAGAAAAGGGGCTAGCGGGAGTCGGGAGACCCAGTACTTC

D: NA
size: NA
V: TRBV29-1
J: TRBJ1-5
CDR3: CSVADNSGNQPQHF
DNA: TGCAGCGTTGCAGACAACTCGGGCAATCAGCCCCAGCATTTT

D: NA
size: few
V: TRBV9
J: TRBJ2-1
CDR3: CASSAGTLSSYNEQFF
DNA: TGTGCCAGCAGCGCCGGGACTTTGAGCTCCTACAATGAGCAGTTCTTC

D: NA
size: NA
V: TRBV6-1
J: TRBJ1-1
CDR3: CASRTGKVGTEAFF
DNA: TGTGCCAGCAGAACAGGGAAGGTGGGCACTGAAGCTTTCTTT

D: TRBD2
size: NA
V: TRBV18
J: TRBJ2-3
CDR3: CASSPRQREVTDTQYF
DNA: TGTGCCAGCTCACCAAGACAGCGGGAGGTAACAGATACGCAGTATTTT

D: NA
size: many
V: TRBV20-1
J: TRBJ2-7
CDR3: CSARHTGTDSYEQYF
DNA: TGCAGTGCTAGACACACCGGGACTGACTCCTACGAGCAGTACTTC

D: TRBD2
size: many
V: TRBV2
J: TRBJ2-3
CDR3: CASQGLAGFTDTQYF
DNA: TGTGCCAGCCAGGGACTAGCGGGATTCACAGATACGCAGTATTTT

D: NA
size: many
V: TRBV5-1
J: TRBJ2-7
CDR3: CASSLEDKPPYEQYF
DNA: TGCGCCAGCAGCTTGGAAGACAAACCACCCTACGAGCAGTACTTC

D: TRBD1
size: many
V: TRBV7-8
J: TRBJ2-2
CDR3: CASSPTTGGGGTGELFF
DNA: TGTGCCAGCAGCCCTACGACAGGGGGCGGGGGCACCGGGGAGCTGTTTTTT

D: NA
size: many
V: TRBV2
J: TRBJ1-1
CDR3: CASSRQPSDTEAFF
DNA: TGTGCCAGCAGCAGACAGCCCTCCGACACTGAAGCTTTCTTT

D: NA
size: NA
V: TRBV11-2
J: TRBJ2-3
CDR3: CASSSTVSSTDTQCF
DNA: TGTGCCAGCAGCTCTACAGTGAGTAGCACAGATACGCAGTGTTTT

D: TRBD1
size: few
V: TRBV12-3/TRBV12-4
J: TRBJ2-1
CDR3: CASSTGTGERERLGEQFF
DNA: TGTGCCAGCAGTACCGGGACAGGGGAGCGGGAGCGGCTGGGGGAGCAGTTCTTC

D: TRBD1
size: NA
V: TRBV6-5
J: TRBJ1-5
CDR3: CASSYSTGAQPQHF
DNA: TGTGCCAGCAGTTACTCGACAGGGGCGCAGCCCCAGCATTTT

D: NA
size: many
V: TRBV7-9
J: TRBJ1-3
CDR3: CASSLDGTSGNTIYF
DNA: TGTGCCAGCAGCTTAGACGGAACCTCTGGAAACACCATATATTTT

D: NA
size: many
V: TRBV2
J: TRBJ1-1
CDR3: CASEAGHFGTIMNTEAFF
DNA: TGTGCCAGCGAGGCAGGGCACTTCGGGACCATAATGAACACTGAAGCTTTCTTT

D: TRBD1
size: NA
V: TRBV12-3/TRBV12-4
J: TRBJ2-7
CDR3: CASSSLGQSYEQYF
DNA: TGTGCCAGCAGTTCGTTGGGACAGTCCTACGAGCAGTACTTC

D: NA
size: many
V: TRBV7-9
J: TRBJ2-5
CDR3: CASSLRGTLAGSQYF
DNA: TGTGCCAGCAGCTTACGAGGGACGTTGGCGGGGTCCCAGTACTTC

D: TRBD2
size: NA
V: TRBV7-9
J: TRBJ2-7
CDR3: CASSSTSSSYEQYF
DNA: TGTGCCAGCAGCTCGACTAGCAGCTCCTACGAGCAGTACTTC

D: TRBD1
size: few
V: TRBV5-5
J: TRBJ1-4
CDR3: CASSLGTGRPNEKLFF
DNA: TGTGCCAGCAGCTTGGGGACAGGAAGACCTAATGAAAAACTGTTTTTT

D: NA
size: many
V: TRBV5-1
J: TRBJ2-5
CDR3: CASSFRPSAEETQYF
DNA: TGCGCCAGCAGCTTTCGTCCGTCGGCGGAAGAGACCCAGTACTTC

D: NA
size: many
V: TRBV19
J: TRBJ1-5
CDR3: CASSIGDLTGGTNQPQHF
DNA: TGTGCCAGTAGTATCGGGGACTTAACTGGGGGGACCAATCAGCCCCAGCATTTT

D: TRBD1
size: NA
V: TRBV6-5
J: TRBJ2-3
CDR3: CASSYRDRGSGDTQYF
DNA: TGTGCCAGCAGTTACAGGGACAGGGGTTCCGGAGATACGCAGTATTTT

D: TRBD1
size: many
V: TRBV7-3
J: TRBJ1-1
CDR3: CASSQTGQGATEAFF
DNA: TGTGCCAGCAGCCAGACGGGACAGGGCGCCACTGAAGCTTTCTTT

D: NA
size: many
V: TRBV3-1
J: TRBJ2-1
CDR3: CASSQVVDNEQFF
DNA: TGTGCCAGCAGCCAAGTTGTTGACAATGAGCAGTTCTTC

D: TRBD1
size: few
V: TRBV5-1
J: TRBJ1-6
CDR3: CASSLEQGGSPLHF
DNA: TGCGCCAGCAGCTTGGAACAGGGGGGTTCACCCCTCCACTTT

D: TRBD1
size: few
V: TRBV19
J: TRBJ2-7
CDR3: CASSPNRGRLPYEQYF
DNA: TGTGCCAGTAGTCCTAACAGGGGGCGCCTGCCCTACGAGCAGTACTTC

D: TRBD2
size: few
V: TRBV5-1
J: TRBJ2-2
CDR3: CASSFVAVAGGNFGELFF
DNA: TGCGCCAGCAGCTTCGTCGCGGTAGCGGGAGGAAATTTCGGGGAGCTGTTTTTT

D: NA
size: many
V: TRBV2
J: TRBJ1-1
CDR3: CASSDPMNTEAFF
DNA: TGTGCCAGCAGTGATCCCATGAACACTGAAGCTTTCTTT

D: TRBD1
size: NA
V: TRBV30
J: TRBJ2-7
CDR3: CAWSRTGSEQYF
DNA: TGTGCCTGGAGTCGGACAGGGAGCGAGCAGTACTTC

D: TRBD1
size: NA
V: TRBV6-1
J: TRBJ1-6
CDR3: CASRTPGTGTNSPLHF
DNA: TGTGCCAGCAGGACTCCCGGGACAGGGACGAATTCACCCCTCCACTTT

D: TRBD1
size: NA
V: TRBV7-3
J: TRBJ1-1
CDR3: CASSLDRQGTSGNTEAFF
DNA: TGTGCCAGCAGCTTGGACAGACAGGGAACGTCGGGTAACACTGAAGCTTTCTTT